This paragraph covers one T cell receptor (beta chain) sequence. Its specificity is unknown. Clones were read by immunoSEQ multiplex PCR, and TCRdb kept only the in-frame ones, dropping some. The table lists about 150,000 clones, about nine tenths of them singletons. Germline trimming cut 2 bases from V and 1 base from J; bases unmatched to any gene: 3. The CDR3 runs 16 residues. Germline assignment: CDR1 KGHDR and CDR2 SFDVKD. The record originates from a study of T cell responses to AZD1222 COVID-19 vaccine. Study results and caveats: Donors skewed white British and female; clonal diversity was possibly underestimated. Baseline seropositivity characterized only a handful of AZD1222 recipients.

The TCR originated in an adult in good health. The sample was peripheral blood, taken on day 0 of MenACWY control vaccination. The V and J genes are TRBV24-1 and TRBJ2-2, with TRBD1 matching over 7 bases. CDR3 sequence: CATSDSRQGNTGELFF. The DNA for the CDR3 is TGTGCCACCAGTGATTCGCGACAGGGGAACACCGGGGAGCTGTTTTTT.